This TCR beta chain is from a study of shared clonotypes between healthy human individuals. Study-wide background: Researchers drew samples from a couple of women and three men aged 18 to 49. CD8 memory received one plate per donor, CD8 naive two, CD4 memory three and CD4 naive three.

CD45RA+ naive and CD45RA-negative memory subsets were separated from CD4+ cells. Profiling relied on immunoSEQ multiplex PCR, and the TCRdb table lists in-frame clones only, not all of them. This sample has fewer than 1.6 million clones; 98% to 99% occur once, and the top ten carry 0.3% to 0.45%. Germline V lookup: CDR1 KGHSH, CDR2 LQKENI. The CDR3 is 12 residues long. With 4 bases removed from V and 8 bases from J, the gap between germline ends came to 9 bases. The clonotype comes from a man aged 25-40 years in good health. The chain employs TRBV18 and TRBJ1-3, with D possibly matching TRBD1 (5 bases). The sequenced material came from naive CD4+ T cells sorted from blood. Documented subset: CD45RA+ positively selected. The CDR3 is CASSLRADTIYF. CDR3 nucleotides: TGTGCCAGCTCACTCAGGGCGGACACCATATATTTT. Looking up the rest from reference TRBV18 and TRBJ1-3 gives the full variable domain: NAGVMQNPRHLVRRRGQEARLRCSPMKGHSHVYWYRQLPEEGLKFMVYLQKENIIDESGMPKERFSAEFPKEGPSILRIQQVVRGDSAAYFCASSLRADTIYFGEGSWLTVV.